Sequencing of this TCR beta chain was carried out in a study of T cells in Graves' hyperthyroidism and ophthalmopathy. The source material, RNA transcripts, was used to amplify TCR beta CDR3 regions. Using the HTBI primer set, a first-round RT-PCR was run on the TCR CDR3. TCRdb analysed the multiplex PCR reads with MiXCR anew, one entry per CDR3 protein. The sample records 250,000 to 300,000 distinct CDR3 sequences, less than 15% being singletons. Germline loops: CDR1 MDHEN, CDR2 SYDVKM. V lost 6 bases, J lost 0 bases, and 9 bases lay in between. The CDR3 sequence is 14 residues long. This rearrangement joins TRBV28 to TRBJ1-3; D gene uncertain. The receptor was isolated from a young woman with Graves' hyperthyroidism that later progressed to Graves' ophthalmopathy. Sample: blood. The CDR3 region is CASRKQHSGNTIYF. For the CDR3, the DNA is TGTGCCAGCAGAAAACAGCACTCTGGAAACACCATATATTTT.